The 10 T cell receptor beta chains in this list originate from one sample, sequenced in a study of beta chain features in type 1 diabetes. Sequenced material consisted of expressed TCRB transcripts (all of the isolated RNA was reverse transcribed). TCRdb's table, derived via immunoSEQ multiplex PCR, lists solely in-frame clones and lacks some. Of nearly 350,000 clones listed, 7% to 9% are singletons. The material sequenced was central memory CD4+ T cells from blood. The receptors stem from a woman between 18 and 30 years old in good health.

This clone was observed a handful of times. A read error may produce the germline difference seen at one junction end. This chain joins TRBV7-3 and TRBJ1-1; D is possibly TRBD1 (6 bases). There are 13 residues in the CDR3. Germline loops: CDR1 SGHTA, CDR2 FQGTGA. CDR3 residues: CACSSGQNTEAFF. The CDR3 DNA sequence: TGTGCCTGCAGCTCGGGACAGAACACTGAAGCTTTCTTT.

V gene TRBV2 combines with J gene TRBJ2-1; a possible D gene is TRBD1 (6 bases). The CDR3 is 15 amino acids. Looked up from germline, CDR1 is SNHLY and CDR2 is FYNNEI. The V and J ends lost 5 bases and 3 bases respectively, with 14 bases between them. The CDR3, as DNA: TGTGCCAGCAGTTCCCCGGACAGCTACTACAATGAGCAGTTCTTC. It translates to CASSSPDSYYNEQFF.

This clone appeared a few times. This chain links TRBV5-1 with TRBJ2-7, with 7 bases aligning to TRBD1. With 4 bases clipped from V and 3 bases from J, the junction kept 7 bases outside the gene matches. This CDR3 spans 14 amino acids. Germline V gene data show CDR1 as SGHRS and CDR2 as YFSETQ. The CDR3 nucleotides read TGCGCCAGCAGCCCCGGGGCAGGGGGCTACGAGCAGTACTTC. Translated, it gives CASSPGAGGYEQYF.

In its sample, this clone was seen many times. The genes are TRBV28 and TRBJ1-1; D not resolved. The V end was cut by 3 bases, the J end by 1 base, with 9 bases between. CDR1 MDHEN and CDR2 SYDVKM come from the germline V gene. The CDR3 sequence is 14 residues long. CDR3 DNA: TGTGCCAGCAGTTTGATCCATAAGAACACTGAAGCTTTCTTT. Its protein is CASSLIHKNTEAFF. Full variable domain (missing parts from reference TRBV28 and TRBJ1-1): DVKVTQSSRYLVKRTGEKVFLECVQDMDHENMFWYRQDPGLGLRLIYFSYDVKMKEKGDIPEGYSVSREKKERFSLILESASTNQTSMYLCASSLIHKNTEAFFGQGTRLTVV.

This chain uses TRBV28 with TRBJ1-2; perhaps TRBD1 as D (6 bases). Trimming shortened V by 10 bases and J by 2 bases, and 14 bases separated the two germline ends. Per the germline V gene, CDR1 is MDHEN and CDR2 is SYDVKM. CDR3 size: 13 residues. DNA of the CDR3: TGTGCCACTCACAGGGATCTCAACTATGGCTACACCTTC. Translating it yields CATHRDLNYGYTF.

The CDR3 is CASSPRRGQVSQFF. In DNA, the CDR3 is TGTGCCAGCAGCCCACGTCGGGGACAGGTTTCCCAGTTCTTC. V usage is TRBV7-9 and J usage is TRBJ2-1, with 8 bases lining up with TRBD1. CDR1 SEHNR and CDR2 FQNEAQ come from the germline V gene (reference sequence). This CDR3 spans 14 amino acids. The ends lost 5 bases at V and 13 bases at J; junction bases unmatched: 13.

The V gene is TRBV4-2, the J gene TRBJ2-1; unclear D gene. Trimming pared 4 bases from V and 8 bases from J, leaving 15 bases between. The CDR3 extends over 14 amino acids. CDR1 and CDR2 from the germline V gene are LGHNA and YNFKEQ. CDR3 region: CASSPLARLDEQFF. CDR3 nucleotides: TGTGCCAGCAGCCCCCTTGCGAGACTCGATGAGCAGTTCTTC.

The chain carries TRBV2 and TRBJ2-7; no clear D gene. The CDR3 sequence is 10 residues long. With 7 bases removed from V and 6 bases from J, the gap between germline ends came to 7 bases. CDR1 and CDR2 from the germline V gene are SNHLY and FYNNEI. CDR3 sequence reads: CASKGSEQYF. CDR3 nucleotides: TGTGCCAGCAAAGGATCCGAGCAGTACTTC.

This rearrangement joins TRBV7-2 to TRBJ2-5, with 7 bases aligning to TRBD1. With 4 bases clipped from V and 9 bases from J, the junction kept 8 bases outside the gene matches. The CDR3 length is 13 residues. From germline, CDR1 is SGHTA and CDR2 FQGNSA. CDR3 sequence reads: CASSSDREGAQYF. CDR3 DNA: TGTGCCAGCAGCTCTGACAGGGAAGGGGCCCAGTACTTC.

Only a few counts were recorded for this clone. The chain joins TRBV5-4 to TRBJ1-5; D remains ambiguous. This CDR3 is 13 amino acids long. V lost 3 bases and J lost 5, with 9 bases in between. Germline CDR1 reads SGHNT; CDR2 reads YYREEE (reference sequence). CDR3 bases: TGTGCCAGCAGCTACAACGAAGATCAGCCCCAGCATTTT. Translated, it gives CASSYNEDQPQHF.